This T cell receptor beta chain is drawn from a study of early T cells in non-severe SARS-CoV-2 infection. As for the study in general: Sequencing was performed on bulk RNA from unsorted whole blood, leaving chains unpaired.

Study outcomes and limitations: VDJdb matching skewed toward anti-spike CD8 responses, missing private and CD4 specificities.

Unique molecular identifiers were attached to individual cDNA molecules. TCRdb re-derived calls from the 5' RACE reads in MiXCR, one entry per CDR3 protein. Seen here are 68,000 or so distinct CDR3 sequences, 11% observed once, and the top ten hold 6.4%. This clonotype was counted many times. What it binds is unknown. Germline V lookup: CDR1 SGHVS, CDR2 FQNEAQ. The CDR3 totals 13 residues. V lost 1 base to trimming and J lost 10 bases, with 13 bases between them. The receptor was derived from an adult who was a healthcare worker with PCR-confirmed SARS-CoV-2 infection or an uninfected control (not recorded which). The sequencing input was whole blood. V is TRBV7-8 and J is TRBJ1-1; TRBD1 is a possible D gene (5 bases). The CDR3 DNA sequence: TGTGCCAGCAGCTTAGGGGACGGACAAGGAGCTTTCTTT. Amino acid sequence: CASSLGDGQGAFF.